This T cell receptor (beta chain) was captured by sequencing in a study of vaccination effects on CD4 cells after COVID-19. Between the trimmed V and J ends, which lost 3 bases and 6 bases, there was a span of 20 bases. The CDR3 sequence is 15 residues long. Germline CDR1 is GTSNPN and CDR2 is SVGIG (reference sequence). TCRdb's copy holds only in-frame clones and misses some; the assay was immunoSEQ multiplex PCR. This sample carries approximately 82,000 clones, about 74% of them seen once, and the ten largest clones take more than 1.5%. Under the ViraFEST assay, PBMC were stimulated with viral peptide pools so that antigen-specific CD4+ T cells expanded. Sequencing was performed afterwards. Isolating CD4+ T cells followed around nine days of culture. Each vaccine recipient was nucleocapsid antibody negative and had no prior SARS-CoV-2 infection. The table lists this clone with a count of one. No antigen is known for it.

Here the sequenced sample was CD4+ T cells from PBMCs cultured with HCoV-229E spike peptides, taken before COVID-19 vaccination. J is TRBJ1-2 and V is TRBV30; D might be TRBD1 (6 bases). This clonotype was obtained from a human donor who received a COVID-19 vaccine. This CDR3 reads CAWRVAGAGDHGYTF. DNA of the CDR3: TGTGCCTGGAGGGTAGCGGGGGCGGGAGATCATGGCTACACCTTC.